The 21 T cell receptor beta chains reported below all come from one sample, sequenced in a study of T cell changes during pregnancy in multiple sclerosis. Produced via immunoSEQ multiplex PCR; TCRdb's table is partial and in-frame only. This table holds about 35,000 clones, roughly nine tenths found once. The sample in question was CD4+ T cells from peripheral blood mononuclear cells, obtained in the third trimester of pregnancy. These TCRs come from a female donor in good health, enrolled as a control in a pregnancy study.

Details on this clone: Sequence at one end of the junction differs from germline and may be a read error. The chain couples TRBV28 to TRBJ2-1, with no clear D. Germline V gives CDR1 MDHEN, CDR2 SYDVKM. The CDR3 contains 11 residues. CDR3 bases: TGCGCCGTATTTTCCTACAATGAGCAGTTCTTC. This gives the protein CAVFSYNEQFF.

This rearrangement joins TRBV29-1 to TRBJ1-1; 8 bases match TRBD1. With 8 bases clipped from V and 4 bases from J, the junction kept 9 bases outside the gene matches. Germline CDR1 SQVTM, CDR2 ANQGSEA. This CDR3 is 13 amino acids long. CDR3 coding DNA: TGCAGCTTTTCCAGGGGGCGCGGCACTGAAGCTTTCTTT. Its translation: CSFSRGRGTEAFF. Based on the CDR3 plus reference TRBV29-1 and TRBJ1-1, the full variable domain is SAVISQKPSRDICQRGTSLTIQCQVDSQVTMMFWYRQQPGQSLTLIATANQGSEATYESGFVIDKFPISRPNLTFSTLTVSNMSPEDSSIYLCSFSRGRGTEAFFGQGTRLTVV.

The genes are TRBV6-1 and TRBJ1-1; D is ambiguous. The germline V and J ends were trimmed by 7 bases and 2 bases, with 8 bases remaining between them. Germline lookup yields CDR1 MNHNS and CDR2 SASEGT. The CDR3 spans 12 residues. In nucleotides, the CDR3 is TGTGCCAGCAAATATCTAAACACTGAAGCTTTCTTT. It translates to CASKYLNTEAFF.

The rearrangement joins TRBV25-1 to TRBJ2-3; no firm D call. Trimming stripped 7 bases from V and 0 bases from J, with 8 bases between. From germline, CDR1 is MGHDK and CDR2 SYGVNS. The CDR3 covers 13 residues. CDR3 sequence reads: CASTSFSTDTQYF. The CDR3 DNA sequence: TGTGCCAGCACCTCTTTTAGCACAGATACGCAGTATTTT.

This clone was observed a handful of times. The chain is built from TRBV19 and TRBJ1-1; D may be TRBD1 (6 bases). V shed 3 bases and J shed 8 bases, with 7 bases lying between them. Germline lookup yields CDR1 LNHDA and CDR2 SQIVND (reference sequence). The CDR3 extends over 11 amino acids. This chain's CDR3 is CASSMGAEAFF. In DNA, the CDR3 is TGTGCCAGTAGTATGGGGGCAGAAGCTTTCTTT.

Remarks on this clone: The junction shows a germline mismatch at one end, possibly a read error. The chain couples TRBV6-4 to TRBJ2-7; 10 bases fit TRBD2. Germline V gene data show CDR1 as MRHNA and CDR2 as SNTAGT. This CDR3 region has 14 residues. CDR3 DNA: TGTGCCACCAGTTTAGCGGGGGGCCCCTACGAGCAGTACTTC. This gives the protein CATSLAGGPYEQYF.

V gene TRBV28 combines with J gene TRBJ2-1; TRBD1 might be the D (6 bases). The V gene's germline CDR1 is MDHEN and CDR2 SYDVKM. The CDR3 covers 16 residues. The ends were cut back, 5 bases at V and 2 bases at J, with 16 bases in the middle. CDR3 DNA: TGTGCCAGCAGTCCCCTAACAGGGTTAACCTACAATGAGCAGTTCTTC. It encodes CASSPLTGLTYNEQFF.

This chain links TRBV28 with TRBJ2-7; TRBD1 matches at 8 bases. The V gene end was trimmed by 5 bases and the J gene end by 3 bases; junction bases not matched to a gene: 9. This CDR3 comprises 15 residues. Germline CDR1 reads MDHEN; CDR2 reads SYDVKM. CDR3 nucleotides: TGTGCCAGCAGTGTTACCGGGACAGGCGACTACGAGCAGTACTTC. Its translation is CASSVTGTGDYEQYF.

The V call is TRBV28, the J call TRBJ2-7, with no clear D. Germline V gene sequence: CDR1 MDHEN, CDR2 SYDVKM. The CDR3 has 12 amino acids. Trimming removed 6 bases at V and 4 bases at J, with 10 bases between. CDR3 nucleotides: TGTGCCAGCAGAATATCGGGTTACGAGCAGTACTTC. Its translation is CASRISGYEQYF.

The chain's CDR3 is CAITESKGLAGRDTQYF. CDR3 in DNA: TGTGCCATCACCGAGTCGAAGGGACTAGCGGGCCGGGATACGCAGTATTTT. The chain uses TRBV10-3 and TRBJ2-3, with 12 bases identical to TRBD2. CDR1 ENHRY and CDR2 SYGVKD come from the germline V gene. The CDR3 is made up of 17 amino acids. With 7 bases clipped from V and 6 bases from J, the junction kept 14 bases outside the gene matches.

J is TRBJ1-4 and V is TRBV28; perhaps TRBD1 as D (6 bases). The germline V gene has CDR1 MDHEN and CDR2 SYDVKM. The CDR3 is made up of 13 amino acids. V lost 10 bases and J 5 bases, leaving 14 bases between the germline ends. The DNA of the CDR3 is TGTGCCACACTGACAGGATCGAATGAAAAACTGTTTTTT. Encoded protein: CATLTGSNEKLFF. Full variable domain (remainder filled in from reference TRBV28 and TRBJ1-4): DVKVTQSSRYLVKRTGEKVFLECVQDMDHENMFWYRQDPGLGLRLIYFSYDVKMKEKGDIPEGYSVSREKKERFSLILESASTNQTSMYLCATLTGSNEKLFFGSGTQLSVL.

The genes are TRBV2 and TRBJ1-2, with 7 bases fitting TRBD1. V shed 11 bases, J shed 4 bases, and the junction held 4 bases outside the gene matches. Germline V lookup: CDR1 SNHLY, CDR2 FYNNEI. CDR3 length equals 11 residues. CDR3 sequence (DNA): TGTGCCGGTGGACAGGTCTATGGCTACACCTTC. Translating it yields CAGGQVYGYTF. The full variable domain, in which reference TRBV2 and TRBJ1-2 provide the parts outside the CDR3, is EPEVTQTPSHQVTQMGQEVILRCVPISNHLYFYWYRQILGQKVEFLVSFYNNEISEKSEIFDDQFSVERPDGSNFTLKIRSTKLEDSAMYFCAGGQVYGYTFGSGTRLTVV.

The genes are TRBV5-1 and TRBJ2-4; D possibly corresponds to TRBD1 (5 bases). Trimming removed 1 base from V and 3 bases from J, with 8 bases in between. Germline loops: CDR1 SGHRS, CDR2 YFSETQ. The CDR3 sequence is 14 residues long. As DNA, the CDR3 is TGCGCCAGCAGCTTGCAACAGGACAAAAACATTCAGTACTTC. It encodes CASSLQQDKNIQYF.

The rearrangement uses TRBV5-4 and TRBJ2-1; 7 nucleotides align to TRBD2. V trimming: 6 bases; J trimming: 7 bases; junction bases outside the gene matches: 13. CDR3 size: 15 residues. Germline V gene data show CDR1 as SGHNT and CDR2 as YYREEE (reference sequence). Written as DNA, the CDR3 is TGTGCCAGCAACTCCGGGACTACGACGGGTAATGAGCAGTTCTTC. Translating it yields CASNSGTTTGNEQFF.

The chain carries TRBV5-6 and TRBJ2-5; 7 nucleotides agree with TRBD1. The CDR3 sequence is 14 residues long. The trim removed 5 bases at V and 3 bases at J, leaving 7 bases unmatched. The germline CDR1 and CDR2 sequences are SGHDT and YYEEEE. The CDR3 nucleotides are TGTGCCAGCAGTCCAGACAGGGCAGAAGAGACCCAGTACTTC. It yields the protein CASSPDRAEETQYF.

The chain has TRBV11-2 and TRBJ1-2, with 10 bases that match TRBD1. The CDR3 is made up of 14 amino acids. Germline V lookup: CDR1 SGHAT, CDR2 FQNNGV. The trim removed 2 bases at V and 7 bases at J, leaving 4 bases unmatched. The CDR3 DNA reads as TGTGCCAGCAGCTTATCTGACAGGGGGCTTGGCTACACCTTC. Translated: CASSLSDRGLGYTF.

This sequence joins TRBV6-1 and TRBJ2-5; possible D gene TRBD2, 5 bases. The V and J ends lost 0 bases and 4 bases respectively, with 6 bases between them. Germline V gene lookup returns CDR1 MNHNS and CDR2 SASEGT. CDR3 size: 13 residues. CDR3 bases: TGTGCCAGCAGTGAAGCAGGAGGAGAGACCCAGTACTTC. Encoded protein: CASSEAGGETQYF.

This sequence joins TRBV5-1 and TRBJ2-1; D perhaps matches TRBD2 (7 bases). This CDR3 has 14 residues. The V and J ends lost 6 bases and 4 bases respectively, with 14 bases between them. Germline lookup yields CDR1 SGHRS and CDR2 YFSETQ. The CDR3 spells CASKGGGLYNEQFF. The CDR3 coding sequence is TGCGCCAGCAAGGGCGGGGGCCTATACAATGAGCAGTTCTTC. The full variable domain, rest sourced from reference TRBV5-1 and TRBJ2-1, is KAGVTQTPRYLIKTRGQQVTLSCSPISGHRSVSWYQQTPGQGLQFLFEYFSETQRNKGNFPGRFSGRQFSNSRSEMNVSTLELGDSALYLCASKGGGLYNEQFFGPGTRLTVL.

This rearrangement joins TRBV7-2 to TRBJ1-2; no clear D gene. With 5 bases removed from V and 8 bases from J, the gap between germline ends came to 21 bases. The CDR3 contains 15 residues. Looked up from germline, CDR1 is SGHTA and CDR2 is FQGNSA. Here the CDR3 reads CASSLAAAAPIGYTF. In DNA form, the CDR3 reads TGTGCCAGCAGCCTCGCGGCGGCCGCCCCTATAGGCTACACCTTC.

The rearrangement links TRBV12-5 to TRBJ2-1; 8 positions match TRBD1. The germline gives CDR1 LGHNT, CDR2 FRNRAP. CDR3 length equals 15 residues. V trimming: 6 bases; J trimming: 1 base; junction bases outside the gene matches: 5. DNA for the CDR3: TGTGCTAGTGGAACTGGACAGGGTTCCTACAATGAGCAGTTCTTC. This sequence encodes CASGTGQGSYNEQFF.

The V gene is TRBV6-5, the J gene TRBJ1-1; possible D gene TRBD1, 5 bases. V lost 6 bases and J lost 1, with 15 bases in between. The CDR3 has 15 amino acids. The V gene's germline CDR1 is MNHEY and CDR2 SVGAGI. CDR3 in DNA: TGTGCCAGCAGCCAAGGACATGAAGGGAACACTGAAGCTTTCTTT. Its translation: CASSQGHEGNTEAFF.